This T cell receptor beta chain was retrieved from a study of shared clonotypes between healthy human individuals. The CDR3 sequence is 12 residues long. In germline, CDR1 is SEHNR, CDR2 FQNEAQ (reference sequence). V was cut by 1 base and J by 7 bases, with 7 bases left in between. Produced via immunoSEQ multiplex PCR; TCRdb's table is partial and in-frame only. The top ten clones hold 1.5% to 2% of a sample with hundreds of thousands of clones, over 65% of them seen once. The investigators split CD4+ cells into a CD45RA+ naive subset and a CD45RA-negative memory subset. Study-level findings and limits: On the whole, naive subsets had larger estimated richness than memory subsets had.

Concerning this clone: Its specificity is unknown.

The sequence derives from a woman aged 25-40 years in good health. The sample taken for sequencing was memory CD4+ T cells sorted from blood. Noted subset: CD45RA-negative fraction. The J gene is TRBJ1-1, the V gene TRBV7-9; TRBD1 is a possible D gene (5 bases). The CDR3 loop reads CASSLGDSEAFF. CDR3 sequence (DNA): TGTGCCAGCAGCTTAGGAGACAGTGAAGCTTTCTTT. The entire variable domain, with the rest obtained from reference TRBV7-9 and TRBJ1-1, is as follows: DTGVSQNPRHKITKRGQNVTFRCDPISEHNRLYWYRQTLGQGPEFLTYFQNEAQLEKSRLLSDRFSAERPKGSFSTLEIQRTEQGDSAMYLCASSLGDSEAFFGQGTRLTVV.